Listed below are T cell receptor beta chains from one sample, sequenced in a study of cytomegalovirus exposure and HLA in healthy donors. Assay: immunoSEQ multiplex PCR; the TCRdb copy retains only in-frame clones and omits some. The table shows more than 70,000 clones, with approximately 95% occurring only once. What was sequenced was PBMCs. Receptors originate from a man younger than 30 in good health and CMV-seropositive. The CDR3 runs from the conserved cysteine through the conserved F or W. The D gene is left open where the match is weak. Some rows have no size entry. The others give once, few or many, or a class for an expanded clone.

D gene: TRBD1; V gene: TRBV19; clone size: once; J gene: TRBJ1-4; CDR3 protein: CASRGTGTGDEKLFF; CDR3 DNA: TGTGCCAGTAGGGGTACCGGGACAGGGGATGAAAAACTGTTTTTT
D gene: NA; V gene: TRBV5-6; clone size: NA; J gene: TRBJ1-1; CDR3 protein: CASSLARGGAFF; CDR3 DNA: TGTGCCAGCAGCTTGGCCCGGGGTGGGGCTTTCTTT
D gene: NA; V gene: TRBV19; clone size: NA; J gene: TRBJ2-7; CDR3 protein: CASSTLAGSREQYF; CDR3 DNA: TGTGCCAGTAGTACCCTGGCAGGTTCAAGGGAGCAGTACTTC
D gene: TRBD2; V gene: TRBV7-2; clone size: few; J gene: TRBJ2-7; CDR3 protein: CASTSGRDSYEQYF; CDR3 DNA: TGTGCCAGCACTAGCGGGAGGGATTCCTACGAGCAGTACTTC
D gene: NA; V gene: TRBV19; clone size: NA; J gene: TRBJ2-6; CDR3 protein: CASSLFRTNTKSGQRPDF; CDR3 DNA: TGTGCCAGTAGTCTATTCCGGACAAACACAAAGTCGGGCCAACGTCCTGATTTC
D gene: TRBD1; V gene: TRBV18; clone size: NA; J gene: TRBJ1-5; CDR3 protein: CASSPPGRGDQPQHF; CDR3 DNA: TGTGCCAGCTCACCACCCGGCAGGGGGGATCAGCCCCAGCATTTT
D gene: NA; V gene: TRBV4-1; clone size: NA; J gene: TRBJ2-7; CDR3 protein: CASSQGRGTGSYEQYF; CDR3 DNA: TGCGCCAGCAGCCAAGGGAGGGGTACTGGCTCCTACGAGCAGTACTTC
D gene: NA; V gene: TRBV6-5; clone size: NA; J gene: TRBJ2-5; CDR3 protein: CASSPQGSVLETQYF; CDR3 DNA: TGTGCCAGCAGCCCACAGGGAAGTGTTCTAGAGACCCAGTACTTC
D gene: TRBD1; V gene: TRBV5-4; clone size: NA; J gene: TRBJ2-7; CDR3 protein: CASSLLGTGAEQYF; CDR3 DNA: TGTGCCAGCAGCTTGTTGGGAACAGGGGCCGAGCAGTACTTC
D gene: TRBD2; V gene: TRBV6-5; clone size: NA; J gene: TRBJ2-1; CDR3 protein: CASMGGAEHYNEQFF; CDR3 DNA: TGTGCCAGCATGGGAGGGGCGGAGCACTACAATGAGCAGTTCTTC
D gene: NA; V gene: TRBV5-1; clone size: once; J gene: TRBJ2-7; CDR3 protein: CASSPGSGVTYEQYF; CDR3 DNA: TGCGCCAGCTCCCCCGGGTCAGGGGTTACTTACGAGCAGTACTTC
D gene: TRBD2; V gene: TRBV19; clone size: NA; J gene: TRBJ2-3; CDR3 protein: CASSIAEKREYTDTQYF; CDR3 DNA: TGTGCCAGTAGTATAGCGGAGAAGCGGGAGTACACAGATACGCAGTATTTT
D gene: NA; V gene: TRBV4-1; clone size: NA; J gene: TRBJ1-1; CDR3 protein: CASSQVAGRGDNAAFF; CDR3 DNA: TGCGCCAGCAGCCAAGTTGCAGGGAGGGGTGACAATGCAGCTTTCTTT
D gene: NA; V gene: TRBV5-4; clone size: NA; J gene: TRBJ2-7; CDR3 protein: CASSYHRESYEQYF; CDR3 DNA: TGTGCCAGCAGCTACCACAGGGAGTCCTACGAGCAGTACTTC
D gene: NA; V gene: TRBV6-1; clone size: NA; J gene: TRBJ2-2; CDR3 protein: CARTSAGRTGELFF; CDR3 DNA: TGTGCCAGGACTTCCGCGGGGCGCACCGGGGAGCTGTTTTTT
D gene: NA; V gene: TRBV19; clone size: NA; J gene: TRBJ2-7; CDR3 protein: CASSNRVYEQYF; CDR3 DNA: TGTGCCAGTAGTAACAGGGTCTACGAGCAGTACTTC
D gene: TRBD1; V gene: TRBV5-4; clone size: NA; J gene: TRBJ2-7; CDR3 protein: CASSSGTGDYEQYF; CDR3 DNA: TGTGCCAGCAGCTCCGGGACAGGGGACTACGAGCAGTACTTC
D gene: NA; V gene: TRBV5-1; clone size: NA; J gene: TRBJ1-4; CDR3 protein: CASSPLATNEKLFF; CDR3 DNA: TGCGCCAGCAGTCCTCTTGCAACTAATGAAAAACTGTTTTTT
D gene: NA; V gene: TRBV6-5; clone size: NA; J gene: TRBJ2-1; CDR3 protein: CASSARENNEQFF; CDR3 DNA: TGTGCCAGCAGCGCCCGGGAGAACAATGAGCAGTTCTTC
D gene: TRBD1; V gene: TRBV5-4; clone size: NA; J gene: TRBJ2-7; CDR3 protein: CASSQTGAYEQYF; CDR3 DNA: TGTGCCAGCAGCCAGACAGGGGCCTACGAGCAGTACTTC
D gene: TRBD2; V gene: TRBV7-2; clone size: NA; J gene: TRBJ2-5; CDR3 protein: CASSLFLSGMEETQYF; CDR3 DNA: TGTGCCAGCAGCCTCTTCCTTAGCGGGATGGAAGAGACCCAGTACTTC
D gene: NA; V gene: TRBV19; clone size: NA; J gene: TRBJ2-5; CDR3 protein: CASSPHRAEETQYF; CDR3 DNA: TGTGCCAGTAGCCCCCACAGGGCGGAGGAGACCCAGTACTTC
D gene: TRBD2; V gene: TRBV5-4; clone size: NA; J gene: TRBJ2-7; CDR3 protein: CASSLATAGGAPYEQYF; CDR3 DNA: TGTGCCAGCAGCTTGGCCACTGCGGGAGGAGCTCCCTACGAGCAGTACTTC
D gene: TRBD1; V gene: TRBV11-2; clone size: NA; J gene: TRBJ2-7; CDR3 protein: CASSLKLRDSVNEQYF; CDR3 DNA: TGTGCCAGCAGCCTAAAGCTAAGGGACAGCGTTAACGAGCAGTACTTC
D gene: NA; V gene: TRBV7-3; clone size: NA; J gene: TRBJ2-2; CDR3 protein: CASSRDRSNTGELFF; CDR3 DNA: TGTGCCAGCAGCCGTGACAGATCGAACACCGGGGAGCTGTTTTTT
D gene: NA; V gene: TRBV5-4; clone size: once; J gene: TRBJ2-5; CDR3 protein: CASSRAGQETQYF; CDR3 DNA: TGTGCCAGCAGCCGCGCGGGGCAAGAGACCCAGTACTTC
D gene: NA; V gene: TRBV28; clone size: once; J gene: TRBJ2-7; CDR3 protein: CASRPDRARSYEQYF; CDR3 DNA: TGTGCCAGCAGACCCGATAGAGCCCGCTCCTACGAGCAGTACTTC
D gene: TRBD2; V gene: TRBV5-6; clone size: NA; J gene: TRBJ2-5; CDR3 protein: CASSLPLTSRQETQYF; CDR3 DNA: TGTGCCAGCAGCCTACCCCTGACTAGCCGGCAAGAGACCCAGTACTTC
D gene: TRBD1; V gene: TRBV25-1; clone size: NA; J gene: TRBJ2-5; CDR3 protein: CASSEGDSFQETQYF; CDR3 DNA: TGTGCCAGCAGTGAAGGGGACAGCTTCCAAGAGACCCAGTACTTC
D gene: TRBD2; V gene: TRBV5-1; clone size: NA; J gene: TRBJ2-7; CDR3 protein: CASSLNSGGYEQYF; CDR3 DNA: TGCGCCAGCAGCTTGAATAGCGGGGGTTACGAGCAGTACTTC
D gene: NA; V gene: TRBV5-1; clone size: NA; J gene: TRBJ2-7; CDR3 protein: CASARVGGLSSYEQYF; CDR3 DNA: TGCGCCAGCGCCCGTGTCGGGGGGCTCAGCTCCTACGAGCAGTACTTC
D gene: NA; V gene: TRBV2; clone size: NA; J gene: TRBJ2-7; CDR3 protein: CASSIMYEQYF; CDR3 DNA: TGTGCCAGCAGTATCATGTACGAGCAGTACTTC
D gene: TRBD2; V gene: TRBV5-4; clone size: NA; J gene: TRBJ2-1; CDR3 protein: CASSPGGLAGSNEQFF; CDR3 DNA: TGTGCCAGCAGCCCGGGGGGACTAGCGGGATCCAATGAGCAGTTCTTC
D gene: TRBD1; V gene: TRBV2; clone size: once; J gene: TRBJ1-2; CDR3 protein: CASSESQGAGYTF; CDR3 DNA: TGTGCCAGCAGTGAATCTCAGGGGGCTGGCTACACCTTC
D gene: NA; V gene: TRBV9; clone size: NA; J gene: TRBJ1-1; CDR3 protein: CASSARGASGTEAFF; CDR3 DNA: TGTGCCAGCAGCGCCCGGGGGGCGAGCGGCACTGAAGCTTTCTTT
D gene: NA; V gene: TRBV27; clone size: NA; J gene: TRBJ2-6; CDR3 protein: CASSSYSGANVLTF; CDR3 DNA: TGTGCCAGCAGTTCGTACTCTGGGGCCAACGTCCTGACTTTC
D gene: NA; V gene: TRBV30; clone size: NA; J gene: TRBJ2-2; CDR3 protein: CAWSVLRYTGELFF; CDR3 DNA: TGTGCCTGGAGTGTACTACGGTACACCGGGGAGCTGTTTTTT
D gene: TRBD1; V gene: TRBV7-2; clone size: NA; J gene: TRBJ2-7; CDR3 protein: CASSLMDRGFYEQYF; CDR3 DNA: TGTGCCAGCAGCTTAATGGACAGGGGGTTCTACGAGCAGTACTTC
D gene: TRBD2; V gene: TRBV30; clone size: NA; J gene: TRBJ2-1; CDR3 protein: CAWSDLAGGPGNEQFF; CDR3 DNA: TGTGCCTGGAGTGACCTAGCGGGAGGGCCGGGTAATGAGCAGTTCTTC
D gene: NA; V gene: TRBV6-5; clone size: NA; J gene: TRBJ1-1; CDR3 protein: CASMLSRGGHTEAFF; CDR3 DNA: TGTGCCAGCATGCTCTCGCGGGGGGGGCACACTGAAGCTTTCTTT
D gene: TRBD1; V gene: TRBV4-1; clone size: NA; J gene: TRBJ2-2; CDR3 protein: CASSPRTGPNTGELFF; CDR3 DNA: TGCGCCAGCAGCCCTAGGACAGGGCCGAACACCGGGGAGCTGTTTTTT
D gene: TRBD1; V gene: TRBV7-9; clone size: NA; J gene: TRBJ1-1; CDR3 protein: CASSDRDSYTEAFF; CDR3 DNA: TGTGCCAGCAGCGACCGGGACAGCTACACTGAAGCTTTCTTT
D gene: NA; V gene: TRBV30; clone size: NA; J gene: TRBJ1-2; CDR3 protein: CAWKSSGFNYGYTF; CDR3 DNA: TGTGCCTGGAAGTCCTCAGGGTTTAACTATGGCTACACCTTC
D gene: NA; V gene: TRBV12-2; clone size: once; J gene: TRBJ2-4; CDR3 protein: CASRLVSGLAKNIQYF; CDR3 DNA: TGTGCAAGTCGCTTAGTTAGCGGATTGGCCAAAAACATTCAGTACTTC
D gene: NA; V gene: TRBV2; clone size: NA; J gene: TRBJ2-7; CDR3 protein: CASQSPGASEQYF; CDR3 DNA: TGTGCCAGCCAATCACCGGGAGCCAGCGAGCAGTACTTC